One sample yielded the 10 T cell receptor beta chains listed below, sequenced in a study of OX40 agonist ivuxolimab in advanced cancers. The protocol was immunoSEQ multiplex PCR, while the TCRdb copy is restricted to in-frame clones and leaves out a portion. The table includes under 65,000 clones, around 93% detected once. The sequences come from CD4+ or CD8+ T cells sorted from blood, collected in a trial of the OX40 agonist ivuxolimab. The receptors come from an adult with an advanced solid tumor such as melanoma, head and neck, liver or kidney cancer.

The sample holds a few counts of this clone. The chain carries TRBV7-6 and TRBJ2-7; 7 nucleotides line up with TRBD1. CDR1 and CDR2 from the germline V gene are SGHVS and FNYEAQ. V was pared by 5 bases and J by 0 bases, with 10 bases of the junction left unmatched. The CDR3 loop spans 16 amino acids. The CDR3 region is CASSPRTRGTSYEQYF. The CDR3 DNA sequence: TGTGCCAGCAGCCCTCGGACCAGGGGGACCTCCTACGAGCAGTACTTC.

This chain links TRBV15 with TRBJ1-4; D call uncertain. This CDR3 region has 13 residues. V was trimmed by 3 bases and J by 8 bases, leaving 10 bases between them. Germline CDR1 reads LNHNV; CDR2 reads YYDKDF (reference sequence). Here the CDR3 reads CATSRPGWEKLFF. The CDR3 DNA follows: TGTGCCACCAGCAGGCCTGGGTGGGAAAAACTGTTTTTT.

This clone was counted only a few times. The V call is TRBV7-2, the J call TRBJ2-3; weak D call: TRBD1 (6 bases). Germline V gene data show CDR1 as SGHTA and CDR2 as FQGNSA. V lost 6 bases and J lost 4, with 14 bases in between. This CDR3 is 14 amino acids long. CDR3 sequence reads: CASSLDTGPDTQYF. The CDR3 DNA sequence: TGTGCCAGCAGTCTCGATACAGGGCCAGATACGCAGTATTTT.

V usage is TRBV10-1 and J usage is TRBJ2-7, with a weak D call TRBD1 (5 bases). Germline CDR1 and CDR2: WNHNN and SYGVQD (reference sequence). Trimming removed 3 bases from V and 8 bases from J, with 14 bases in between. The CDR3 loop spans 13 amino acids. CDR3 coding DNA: TGCGCCAGCAGTGATGTAGCAGGGATCCAGCAGTACTTC. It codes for CASSDVAGIQQYF.

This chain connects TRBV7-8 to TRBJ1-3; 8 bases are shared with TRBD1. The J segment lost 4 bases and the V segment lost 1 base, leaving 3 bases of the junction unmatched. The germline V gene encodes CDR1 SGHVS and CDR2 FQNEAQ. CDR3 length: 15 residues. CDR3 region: CASSLVQGAGNTIYF. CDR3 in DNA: TGTGCCAGCAGCTTAGTGCAGGGGGCGGGAAACACCATATATTTT.

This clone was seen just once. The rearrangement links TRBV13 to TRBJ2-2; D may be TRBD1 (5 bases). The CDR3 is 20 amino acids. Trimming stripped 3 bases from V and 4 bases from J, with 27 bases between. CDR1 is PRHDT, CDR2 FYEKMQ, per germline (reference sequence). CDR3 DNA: TGTGCCAGCAGCTTTGGGCAGGGCTTGACCGCGGCATTAATCACCGGGGAGCTGTTTTTT. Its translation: CASSFGQGLTAALITGELFF.

The CDR3 bases are TGTGCCAGCAGCCAAGTCGGGTTGGGGCCCCAAGAGACCCAGTACTTC. Amino acids: CASSQVGLGPQETQYF. V usage is TRBV14 and J usage is TRBJ2-5, with D possibly TRBD1 on 5 matching bases. Trimming took off 1 base at V and 1 base at J, with 13 bases between the two ends. The CDR3 covers 16 residues. CDR1 and CDR2 (germline): SGHDN, FVKESK. The full variable domain, in which reference TRBV14 and TRBJ2-5 provide the parts outside the CDR3, is EAGVTQFPSHSVIEKGQTVTLRCDPISGHDNLYWYRRVMGKEIKFLLHFVKESKQDESGMPNNRFLAERTGGTYSTLKVQPAELEDSGVYFCASSQVGLGPQETQYFGPGTRLLVL.

CDR3 protein: CASRLAGGTGELFF. CDR3 DNA sequence: TGTGCCAGCCGACTAGCGGGAGGCACCGGGGAGCTGTTTTTT. The genes are TRBV19 and TRBJ2-2, with TRBD2 matching over 13 bases. This CDR3 comprises 14 residues. CDR1 and CDR2 (germline): LNHDA, SQIVND (reference sequence). V lost 9 bases to trimming and J lost 4 bases; unmatched junction nucleotides: 2.

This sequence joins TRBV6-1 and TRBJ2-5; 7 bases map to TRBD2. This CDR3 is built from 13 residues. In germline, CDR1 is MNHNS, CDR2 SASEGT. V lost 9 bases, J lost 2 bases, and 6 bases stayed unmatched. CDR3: CASERGTQETQYF. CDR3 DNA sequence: TGTGCCAGTGAGCGGGGTACTCAAGAGACCCAGTACTTC.

CDR3 DNA: TGCGCCACCCAGGCCGCCACTCAGAAAAACTCCTACGAGCAGTACTTC. Its protein is CATQAATQKNSYEQYF. The chain recombines TRBV10-2 with TRBJ2-7; D remains ambiguous. This CDR3 comprises 16 residues. V lost 10 bases, J lost 0 bases, and 22 bases lay in between. Germline V CDR1 and CDR2: WSHSY, SAAADI.